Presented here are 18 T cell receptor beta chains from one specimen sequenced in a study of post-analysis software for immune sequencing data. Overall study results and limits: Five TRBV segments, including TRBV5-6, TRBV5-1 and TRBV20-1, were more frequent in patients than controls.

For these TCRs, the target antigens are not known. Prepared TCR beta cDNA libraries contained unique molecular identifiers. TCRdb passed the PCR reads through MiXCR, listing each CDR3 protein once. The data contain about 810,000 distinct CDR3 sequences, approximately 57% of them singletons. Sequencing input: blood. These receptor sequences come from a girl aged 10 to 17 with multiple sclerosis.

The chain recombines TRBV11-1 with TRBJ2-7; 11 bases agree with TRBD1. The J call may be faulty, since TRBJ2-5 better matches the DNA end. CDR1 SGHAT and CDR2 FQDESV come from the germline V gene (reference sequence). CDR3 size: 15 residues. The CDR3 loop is CASSFGQGATETQYF. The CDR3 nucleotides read TGTGCCAGCAGCTTTGGACAGGGGGCGACGGAGACCCAGTACTTC.

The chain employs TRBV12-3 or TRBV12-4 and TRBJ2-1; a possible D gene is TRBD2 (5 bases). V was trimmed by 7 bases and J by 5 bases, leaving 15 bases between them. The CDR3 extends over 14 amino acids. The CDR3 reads CASITSRTDNEQFF. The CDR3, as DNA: TGTGCCAGCATTACGAGTCGGACTGACAATGAGCAGTTCTTC.

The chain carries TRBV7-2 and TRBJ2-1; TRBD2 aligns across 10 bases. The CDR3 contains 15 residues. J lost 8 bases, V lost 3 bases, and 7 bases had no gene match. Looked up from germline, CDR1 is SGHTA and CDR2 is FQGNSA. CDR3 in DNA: TGTGCCAGCAGCTTCGTAGCGGGAGGTCGACATGAGCAGTTCTTC. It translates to CASSFVAGGRHEQFF.

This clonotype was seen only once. CDR3 amino acids: CASSLRELAGAETQYF. The DNA of the CDR3 is TGTGCCAGCAGTTTGCGGGAACTAGCGGGAGCAGAGACCCAGTACTTC. The gene calls are TRBV28 and TRBJ2-5, with TRBD2 identical over 11 bases. Per germline, CDR1 MDHEN and CDR2 SYDVKM. Losses at the gene ends were 3 bases for V and 4 bases for J; bases not matched to a gene: 7. This CDR3 comprises 16 residues.

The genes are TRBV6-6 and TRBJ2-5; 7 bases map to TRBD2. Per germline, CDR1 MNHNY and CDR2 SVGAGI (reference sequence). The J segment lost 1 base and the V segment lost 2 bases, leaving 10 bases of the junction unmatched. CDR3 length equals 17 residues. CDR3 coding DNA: TGTGCCAGCAGTTACGGGAGGGGCCCCGTAGTCCAAGAGACCCAGTACTTC. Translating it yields CASSYGRGPVVQETQYF.

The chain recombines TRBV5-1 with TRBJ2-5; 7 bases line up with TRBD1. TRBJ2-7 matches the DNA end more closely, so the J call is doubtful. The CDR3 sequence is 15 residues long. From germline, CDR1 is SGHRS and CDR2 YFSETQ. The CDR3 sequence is CASSLGRRGLYEQYF. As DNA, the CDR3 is TGCGCCAGCAGCTTGGGGAGAAGGGGGCTCTACGAGCAGTACTTC.

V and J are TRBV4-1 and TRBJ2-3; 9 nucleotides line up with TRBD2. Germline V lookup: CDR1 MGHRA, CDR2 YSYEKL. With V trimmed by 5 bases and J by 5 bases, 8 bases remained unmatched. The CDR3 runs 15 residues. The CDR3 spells CASSYTSGRLDTQYF. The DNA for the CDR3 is TGCGCCAGCAGCTACACTAGCGGGCGATTAGATACGCAGTATTTT.

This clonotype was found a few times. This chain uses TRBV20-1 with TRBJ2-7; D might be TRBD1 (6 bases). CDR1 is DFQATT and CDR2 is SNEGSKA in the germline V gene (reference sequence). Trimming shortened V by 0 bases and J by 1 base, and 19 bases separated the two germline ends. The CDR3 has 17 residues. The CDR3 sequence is CSARDGGLGTESYEQYF. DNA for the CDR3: TGCAGTGCTAGAGATGGGGGCTTGGGGACGGAGTCCTACGAGCAGTACTTC.

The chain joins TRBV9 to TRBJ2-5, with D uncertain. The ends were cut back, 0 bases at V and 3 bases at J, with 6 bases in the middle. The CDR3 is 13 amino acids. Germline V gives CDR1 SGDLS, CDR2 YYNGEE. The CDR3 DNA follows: TGTGCCAGCAGCGTAGGAGTAGAAGAGACCCAGTACTTC. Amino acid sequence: CASSVGVEETQYF. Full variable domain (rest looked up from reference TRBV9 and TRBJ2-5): DSGVTQTPKHLITATGQRVTLRCSPRSGDLSVYWYQQSLDQGLQFLIQYYNGEERAKGNILERFSAQQFPDLHSELNLSSLELGDSALYFCASSVGVEETQYFGPGTRLLVL.

This chain's CDR3 is CASRETRNEQFF. The CDR3 nucleotides are TGTGCCAGCAGGGAGACTAGGAATGAGCAGTTCTTC. The rearrangement uses TRBV6-1 and TRBJ2-1; tentative D call: TRBD2 (6 bases). Trimming shortened V by 6 bases and J by 7 bases, and 10 bases separated the two germline ends. CDR3 length: 12 amino acids. The germline V gene encodes CDR1 MNHNS and CDR2 SASEGT.

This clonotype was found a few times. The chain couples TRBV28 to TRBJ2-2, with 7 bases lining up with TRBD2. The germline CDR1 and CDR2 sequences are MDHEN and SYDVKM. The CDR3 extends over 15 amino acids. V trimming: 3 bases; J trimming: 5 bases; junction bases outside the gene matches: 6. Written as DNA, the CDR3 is TGTGCCAGCAGTTTGATGGGGGAGGGGACCGGGGAGCTGTTTTTT. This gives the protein CASSLMGEGTGELFF.

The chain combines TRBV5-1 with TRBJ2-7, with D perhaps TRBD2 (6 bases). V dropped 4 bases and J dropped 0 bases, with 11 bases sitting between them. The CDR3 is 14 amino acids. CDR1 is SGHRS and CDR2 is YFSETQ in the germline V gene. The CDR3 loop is CASSPGDGSYEQYF. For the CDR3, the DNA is TGCGCCAGCAGCCCGGGGGACGGCTCCTACGAGCAGTACTTC.

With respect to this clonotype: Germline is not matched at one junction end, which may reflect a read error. The CDR3 spells CAGSLPGQLNTEAFF. CDR3 nucleotides: TGTGCCGGCAGTCTTCCGGGACAGCTTAACACTGAAGCTTTCTTT. The V and J genes are TRBV6-5 and TRBJ1-1, with TRBD1 identical over 7 bases. Looked up from germline, CDR1 is MNHEY and CDR2 is SVGAGI. The CDR3 is 15 residues long.

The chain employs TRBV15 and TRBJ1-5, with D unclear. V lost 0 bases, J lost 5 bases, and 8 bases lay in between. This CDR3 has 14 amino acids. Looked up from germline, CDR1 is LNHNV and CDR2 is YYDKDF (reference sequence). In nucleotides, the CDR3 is TGTGCCACCAGCAGAGATGTAAGGGATCAGCCCCAGCATTTT. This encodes CATSRDVRDQPQHF.

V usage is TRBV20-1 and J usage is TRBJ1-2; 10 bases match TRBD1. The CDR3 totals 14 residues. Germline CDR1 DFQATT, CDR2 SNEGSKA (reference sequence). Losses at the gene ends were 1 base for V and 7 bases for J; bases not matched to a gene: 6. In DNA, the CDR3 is TGCAGTGCTAGAGCGGGACAGGGGTTAAGTGGCTACACCTTC. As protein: CSARAGQGLSGYTF.

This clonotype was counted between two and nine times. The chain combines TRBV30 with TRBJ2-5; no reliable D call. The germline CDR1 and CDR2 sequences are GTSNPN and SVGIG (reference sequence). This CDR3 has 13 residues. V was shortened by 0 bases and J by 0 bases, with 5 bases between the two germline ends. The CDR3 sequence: CAWSVGNQETQYF. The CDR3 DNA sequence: TGTGCCTGGAGTGTAGGGAACCAAGAGACCCAGTACTTC. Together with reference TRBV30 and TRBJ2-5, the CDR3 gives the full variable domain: SQTIHQWPATLVQPVGSPLSLECTVEGTSNPNLYWYRQAAGRGLQLLFYSVGIGQISSEVPQNLSASRPQDRQFILSSKKLLLSDSGFYLCAWSVGNQETQYFGPGTRLLVL.

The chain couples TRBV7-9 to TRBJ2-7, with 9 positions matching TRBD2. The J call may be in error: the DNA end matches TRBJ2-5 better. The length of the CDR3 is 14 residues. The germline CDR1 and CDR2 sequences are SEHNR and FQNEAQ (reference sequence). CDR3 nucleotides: TGTGCCAGCAGTCGAGAGCGGGGGGAAGAGACCCAGTACTTC. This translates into CASSRERGEETQYF.

Here the CDR3 DNA reads TGCGCCAGCAGCCAAGATCGAGGGCGGAGCGATACGCAGTATTTT. Translated, it gives CASSQDRGRSDTQYF. The chain uses TRBV4-1 and TRBJ2-3; TRBD2 might be the D (5 bases). Germline-derived CDR1 and CDR2 are MGHRA and YSYEKL. CDR3 length: 15 residues. V was clipped by 0 bases and J by 6 bases, with 13 bases between them.